This T cell receptor (beta chain) was found in a study of shared clonotypes between healthy human individuals. Points from the study as a whole: Generation probabilities of non-shared clonotypes were lower (relative to those shared by all four donors). Only a few donors were included, so the genetic and exposure-history diversity represented was limited.

On this clone itself: As yet, its antigen is unknown.

Adult donors, all healthy and HIV-negative, had no recent acute infections or vaccinations. Naive CD4+ cells were CD45RA-selected; the remaining cells were memory. The protocol was immunoSEQ multiplex PCR, while the TCRdb copy is restricted to in-frame clones and leaves out a portion. The sample carries 950,000 to 1,200,000 clones, about 80% recorded once. The CDR3 is made up of 15 amino acids. CDR1 is SGHTA and CDR2 is FQGNSA in the germline V gene. Germline trimming cut 1 base from V and 5 bases from J; bases unmatched to any gene: 7. The material sequenced was memory CD4+ T cells from PBMCs. Subset in this sample: CD45RA-negative fraction. The sequence derives from a man younger than 35 in good health. Some clones in this sample may be carry-over from other donors' samples. This chain joins TRBV7-2 and TRBJ2-5; TRBD1 matches 7 bases. CDR3 DNA: TGTGCCAGCAGCTTAGAGAGAGGGGGCGGGGAGACCCAGTACTTC. Protein sequence: CASSLERGGGETQYF.